What follows are 22 T cell receptor beta chains derived from one specimen sequenced in a study of blood T cell repertoires in COVID-19. Profiling relied on immunoSEQ multiplex PCR, and the TCRdb table lists in-frame clones only, not all of them. This sample carries 55,000 to 65,000 clones, under 85% of them seen once, and the ten largest clones take roughly 3.2%. Sample: peripheral blood. The origin of the receptors is a man between 60 and 70 years old with acute or convalescent COVID-19.

This rearrangement joins TRBV9 to TRBJ2-3; 10 positions agree with TRBD2. The V gene's germline CDR1 is SGDLS and CDR2 YYNGEE. CDR3 length: 16 amino acids. V lost 0 bases, J lost 3 bases, and 4 bases stayed unmatched. This CDR3 reads CASSVAAGGRTDTQYF. CDR3 DNA: TGTGCCAGCAGCGTAGCAGCGGGGGGGCGGACAGATACGCAGTATTTT.

The CDR3 DNA reads as TGTGCCAGCAGCTTATCCCTATCGGGTGCCTACACTGAAGCTTTCTTT. It is translated as CASSLSLSGAYTEAFF. This chain links TRBV7-9 with TRBJ1-1, with D unclear. V gave up 2 bases and J gave up 3 bases, with 16 bases separating them. Germline loops: CDR1 SEHNR, CDR2 FQNEAQ (reference sequence). The CDR3 covers 16 residues.

V is TRBV12-3 or TRBV12-4 and J is TRBJ2-3, with TRBD2 as a possible D gene (6 bases). The CDR3 contains 12 residues. Trimming cost V 6 bases and J 8 bases, with 12 bases left between them. Here the CDR3 reads CASRADGGTQYF. The CDR3 DNA reads as TGTGCCAGCAGAGCGGACGGGGGTACGCAGTATTTT.

The chain joins TRBV6-5 to TRBJ2-3; weak D call: TRBD2 (5 bases). There are 14 residues in the CDR3. V was cut by 8 bases and J by 0 bases, with 12 bases left in between. CDR1 MNHEY and CDR2 SVGAGI come from the germline V gene. The CDR3 sequence: CASGEFTSTDTQYF. The CDR3 bases are TGTGCCAGCGGGGAGTTTACTAGCACAGATACGCAGTATTTT.

The V and J genes are TRBV10-2 and TRBJ1-2, with D unclear. Germline V gene sequence: CDR1 WSHSY, CDR2 SAAADI. V was trimmed by 10 bases and J by 6 bases, leaving 24 bases between them. The CDR3 is made up of 15 amino acids. This chain's CDR3 is CATTPRGGRTHGYTF. CDR3 DNA sequence: TGCGCCACCACACCCCGGGGTGGCAGGACGCATGGCTACACCTTC.

The chain recombines TRBV28 with TRBJ2-5; TRBD1 aligns across 7 bases. CDR1 MDHEN and CDR2 SYDVKM come from the germline V gene. V gave up 4 bases and J gave up 1 base; unmatched junction bases: 6. The CDR3 is made up of 15 amino acids. This CDR3 is CASSSSGTAQETQYF. DNA for the CDR3: TGTGCCAGCAGTTCGTCCGGGACAGCCCAAGAGACCCAGTACTTC.

The V call is TRBV4-1, the J call TRBJ2-7; D gene unclear. The CDR3 extends over 16 amino acids. V lost 4 bases to trimming and J lost 0 bases, with 16 bases between them. Germline V gives CDR1 MGHRA, CDR2 YSYEKL. The CDR3 bases are TGCGCCAGCAGCCGGCTACCACTACCCAACTCCTACGAGCAGTACTTC. Amino acid sequence: CASSRLPLPNSYEQYF.

This chain joins TRBV12-3 or TRBV12-4 and TRBJ2-3, with D possibly TRBD2 on 6 matching bases. This CDR3 contains 12 residues. The V end was cut by 2 bases, the J end by 9 bases, with 9 bases between. Here the CDR3 reads CASSLTRGTQYF. The CDR3 coding sequence is TGTGCCAGCAGTTTAACCCGGGGGACGCAGTATTTT.

The chain joins TRBV7-6 to TRBJ1-5, with a tentative D call TRBD1 (5 bases). Germline assignment: CDR1 SGHVS and CDR2 FNYEAQ. There are 13 residues in the CDR3. Trimming stripped 3 bases from V and 6 bases from J, with 9 bases between. CDR3 in DNA: TGTGCCAGCAGCTTCGACCAGGGTCAGCCCCAGCATTTT. It encodes CASSFDQGQPQHF.

The chain carries TRBV7-3 and TRBJ2-1; maybe TRBD1 (6 bases). Between the trimmed V and J ends, which lost 2 bases and 7 bases, there was a span of 9 bases. The CDR3 spans 13 residues. Per the germline V gene, CDR1 is SGHTA and CDR2 is FQGTGA. The CDR3 DNA sequence: TGTGCCAGCAGCTTAGGGACAATAAATGAGCAGTTCTTC. Translation gives CASSLGTINEQFF.

The V gene is TRBV6-5, the J gene TRBJ1-1; D is possibly TRBD1 (6 bases). Germline values: CDR1 MNHEY, CDR2 SVGAGI. This CDR3 region has 12 residues. Trimming took 10 bases from V and 0 from J, leaving 9 bases between them. CDR3 nucleotides: TGTGCCACAGGGGCCATGAACACTGAAGCTTTCTTT. Encoded protein: CATGAMNTEAFF.

This chain uses TRBV7-3 with TRBJ2-1; a weak D match, TRBD2 (5 bases). CDR3 length equals 15 residues. Germline V gives CDR1 SGHTA, CDR2 FQGTGA. V was clipped by 5 bases and J by 4 bases, with 15 bases between them. Here the CDR3 reads CASSRAPGEYNEQFF. The CDR3 nucleotides read TGTGCCAGCAGCCGAGCCCCCGGGGAATACAATGAGCAGTTCTTC.

The chain combines TRBV12-3 or TRBV12-4 with TRBJ1-5, with unresolved D. The V end lost 2 bases, the J end lost 7 bases, and 9 bases lay between the germline ends. The CDR3 consists of 13 residues. The CDR3 loop reads CASSLTNFQPQHF. Written as DNA, the CDR3 is TGTGCCAGCAGTTTAACTAACTTCCAGCCCCAGCATTTT.

The chain recombines TRBV28 with TRBJ2-4; 11 nucleotides match TRBD1. The germline V gene encodes CDR1 MDHEN and CDR2 SYDVKM. This CDR3 has 17 residues. After removal of 3 bases from V and 2 bases from J, the junction contained 6 bases not matched to a gene. CDR3 nucleotides: TGTGCCAGCAGTTTTGCGGGACAGGGGGGATCCAAAAACATTCAGTACTTC. Translation gives CASSFAGQGGSKNIQYF.

This clone has more than one count but fewer than ten. V is TRBV7-6 and J is TRBJ1-4, with D unclear. Germline V gene sequence: CDR1 SGHVS, CDR2 FNYEAQ. The germline V and J ends were trimmed by 5 bases and 7 bases, with 17 bases remaining between them. The length of the CDR3 is 15 residues. Written as DNA, the CDR3 is TGTGCCAGCAGCGACTTACGGGAAGGTAGTGAAAAACTGTTTTTT. Encoded protein: CASSDLREGSEKLFF.

The CDR3 nucleotides read TGTGCCAGCAGTTATACGGGGGACCAGCCCCAGCATTTT. This translates into CASSYTGDQPQHF. J is TRBJ1-5 and V is TRBV6-5, with TRBD1 as a possible D gene (5 bases). The CDR3 length is 13 residues. The V gene lost 3 bases and the J gene lost 7 bases, with 10 bases spanning the gap. Germline V gene lookup returns CDR1 MNHEY and CDR2 SVGAGI.

CDR3 nucleotides: TGTGCCAGCAGCCCACGTTGGCTAGCGGGGACCTACGAGCAGTACTTC. This gives the protein CASSPRWLAGTYEQYF. This chain connects TRBV9 to TRBJ2-7; 9 bases are a match to TRBD2. The V gene's germline CDR1 is SGDLS and CDR2 YYNGEE. The CDR3 loop spans 16 amino acids. V lost 4 bases and J lost 2; bases outside the gene matches: 10.

The J gene is TRBJ2-2, the V gene TRBV10-3, with TRBD2 matching over 8 bases. Germline CDR1 ENHRY, CDR2 SYGVKD. Unmatched junction bases numbered 15, after V lost 6 bases and J lost 0 bases. The length of the CDR3 is 19 residues. The chain's CDR3 is CAIRRPPRGGLSNTGELFF. The CDR3 DNA reads as TGTGCCATCAGACGGCCCCCTCGGGGGGGGCTGTCGAACACCGGGGAGCTGTTTTTT.

This clone was counted only a few times. The chain joins TRBV2 to TRBJ2-3; D is unresolved. The CDR3 has 14 residues. The germline V gene has CDR1 SNHLY and CDR2 FYNNEI. V was pared by 10 bases and J by 1 base, with 15 bases between. CDR3 DNA sequence: TGTGCCACCCCAGCTAGGAGCGGCACAGATACGCAGTATTTT. The encoded protein is CATPARSGTDTQYF.

The chain carries TRBV12-3 or TRBV12-4 and TRBJ1-2; D is perhaps TRBD1 (5 bases). This CDR3 spans 13 amino acids. Trimming stripped 5 bases from V and 5 bases from J, with 12 bases between. The CDR3 protein is CASSPQGSYGYTF. The CDR3 DNA sequence: TGTGCCAGCAGTCCCCAGGGTTCATATGGCTACACCTTC.

This chain joins TRBV6-6 and TRBJ2-2, with 8 bases identical to TRBD1. Per the germline V gene, CDR1 is MNHNY and CDR2 is SVGAGI (reference sequence). V was pared by 2 bases and J by 5 bases, with 7 bases of the junction left unmatched. There are 16 residues in the CDR3. CDR3 in DNA: TGTGCCAGCAGTTACCGTCAGGGGGCGCGGACCGGGGAGCTGTTTTTT. Residues: CASSYRQGARTGELFF.

J is TRBJ1-3 and V is TRBV29-1, with 8 bases identical to TRBD1. Germline values: CDR1 SQVTM, CDR2 ANQGSEA. Germline trimming cut 1 base from V and 3 bases from J; bases unmatched to any gene: 5. The CDR3 runs 15 residues. In DNA form, the CDR3 reads TGCAGCGTTGAAGCTTGGACAGGGCTTGGAAACACCATATATTTT. Its translation is CSVEAWTGLGNTIYF.